The source of this TCR beta chain is a study of glioma-infiltrating T cells. TCR alpha and beta CDR3 regions were amplified from RNA using iRepertoire nested multiplex PCR. For one-step reverse transcription and amplification, roughly 95-400 ng of tissue mRNA or PBMC total RNA was used. TCRdb redid the calling of the multiplex PCR reads with MiXCR, one entry per CDR3 protein. In the table there are around 130,000 distinct CDR3 sequences, around 25% of which are singletons. On this clonotype: Its antigen is still unknown.

With 7 bases clipped from V and 8 bases from J, the junction kept 8 bases outside the gene matches. The CDR3 contains 14 residues. CDR1 and CDR2 (germline): SGHRS, YFSETQ. The study, taken as a whole, reports: Tissue-blood divergence was below expectation in non-neoplastic patients, above in gliomas. Only very few CDR3 sequences appeared in both tissue and blood.

The specimen sequenced was glioma tissue, nonneoplastic brain tissue, or PBMCs (not recorded which). The chain joins TRBV5-1 to TRBJ2-1; 11 positions match TRBD1. This clonotype was obtained from a human donor with low-grade glioma or glioblastoma, undergoing nonglioma brain surgery, or in good health (not recorded which). CDR3 in DNA: TGCGCCAGCCACCCCGGGACAGGGGGTGATGAGCAGTTCTTC. Its translation is CASHPGTGGDEQFF.